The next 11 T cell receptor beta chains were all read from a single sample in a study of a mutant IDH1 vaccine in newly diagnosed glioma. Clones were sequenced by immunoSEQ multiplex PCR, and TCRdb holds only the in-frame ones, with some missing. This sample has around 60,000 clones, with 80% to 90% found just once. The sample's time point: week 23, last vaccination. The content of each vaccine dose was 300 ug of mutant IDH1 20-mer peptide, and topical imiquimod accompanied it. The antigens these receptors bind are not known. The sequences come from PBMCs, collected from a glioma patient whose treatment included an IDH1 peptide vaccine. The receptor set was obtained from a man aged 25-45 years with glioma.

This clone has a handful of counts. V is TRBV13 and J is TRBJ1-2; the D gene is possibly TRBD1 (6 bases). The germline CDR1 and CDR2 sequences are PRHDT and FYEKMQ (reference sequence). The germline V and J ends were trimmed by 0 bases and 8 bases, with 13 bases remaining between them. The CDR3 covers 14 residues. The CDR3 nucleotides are TGTGCCAGCAGCTTAGGCCGAGGGGGGCGCGGCTACACCTTC. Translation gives CASSLGRGGRGYTF.

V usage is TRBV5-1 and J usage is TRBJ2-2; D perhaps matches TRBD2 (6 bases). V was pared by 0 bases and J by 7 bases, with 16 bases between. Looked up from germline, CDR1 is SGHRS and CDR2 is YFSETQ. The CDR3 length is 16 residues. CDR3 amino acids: CASSLGDYSGVGELFF. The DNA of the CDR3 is TGCGCCAGCAGCTTGGGGGATTACTCGGGGGTCGGGGAGCTGTTTTTT.

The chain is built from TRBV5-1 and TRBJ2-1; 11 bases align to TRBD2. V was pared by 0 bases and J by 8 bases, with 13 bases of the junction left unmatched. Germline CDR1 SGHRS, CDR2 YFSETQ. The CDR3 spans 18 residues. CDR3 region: CASSLVFPSGGIRYEQFF. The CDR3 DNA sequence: TGCGCCAGCAGCTTGGTGTTCCCTAGCGGGGGGATCCGTTATGAGCAGTTCTTC.

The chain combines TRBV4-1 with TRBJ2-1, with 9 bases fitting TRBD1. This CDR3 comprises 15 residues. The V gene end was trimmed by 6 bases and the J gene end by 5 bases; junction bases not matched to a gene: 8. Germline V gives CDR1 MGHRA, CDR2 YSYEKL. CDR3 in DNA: TGCGCCAGCAGTCCAAGGGGGACAGGGAACAATGAGCAGTTCTTC. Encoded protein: CASSPRGTGNNEQFF.

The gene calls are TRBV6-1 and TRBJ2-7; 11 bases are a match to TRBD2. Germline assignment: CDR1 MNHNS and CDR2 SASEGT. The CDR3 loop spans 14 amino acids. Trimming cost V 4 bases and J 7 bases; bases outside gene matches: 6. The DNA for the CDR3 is TGTGCCAGCAGTGGTGGACTAGCGGGTATTGAGCAGTACTTC. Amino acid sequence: CASSGGLAGIEQYF.

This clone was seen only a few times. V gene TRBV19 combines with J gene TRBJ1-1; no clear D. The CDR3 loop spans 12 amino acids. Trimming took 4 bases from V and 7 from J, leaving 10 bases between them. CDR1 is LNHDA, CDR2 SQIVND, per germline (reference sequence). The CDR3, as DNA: TGTGCCAGTAGTACGCGGTTGGATGAAGCTTTCTTT. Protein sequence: CASSTRLDEAFF.

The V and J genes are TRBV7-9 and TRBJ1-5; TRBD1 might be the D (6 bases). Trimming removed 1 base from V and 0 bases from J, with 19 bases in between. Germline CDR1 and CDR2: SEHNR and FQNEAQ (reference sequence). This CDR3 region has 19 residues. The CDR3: CASSLVTHREGYSNQPQHF. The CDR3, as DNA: TGTGCCAGCAGCTTAGTGACCCACAGGGAAGGATATAGCAATCAGCCCCAGCATTTT.

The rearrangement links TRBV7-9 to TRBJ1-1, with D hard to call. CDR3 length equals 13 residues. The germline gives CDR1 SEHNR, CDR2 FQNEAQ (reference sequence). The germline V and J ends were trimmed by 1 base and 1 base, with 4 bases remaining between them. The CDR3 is CASSLGSNTEAFF. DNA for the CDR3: TGTGCCAGCAGCTTAGGGTCGAACACTGAAGCTTTCTTT.

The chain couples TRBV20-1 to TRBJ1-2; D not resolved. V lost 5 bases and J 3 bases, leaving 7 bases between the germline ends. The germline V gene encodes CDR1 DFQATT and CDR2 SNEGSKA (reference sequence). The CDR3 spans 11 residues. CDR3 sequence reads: CSAGQDYGYTF. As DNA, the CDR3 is TGCAGTGCTGGTCAGGACTATGGCTACACCTTC.

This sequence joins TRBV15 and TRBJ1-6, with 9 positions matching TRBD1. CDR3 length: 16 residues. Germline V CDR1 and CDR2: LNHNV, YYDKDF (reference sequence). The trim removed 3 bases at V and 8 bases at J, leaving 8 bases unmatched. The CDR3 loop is CATSRVTGGSHSPLHF. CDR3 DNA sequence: TGTGCCACCAGCAGGGTAACAGGGGGCAGTCATTCACCCCTCCACTTT.

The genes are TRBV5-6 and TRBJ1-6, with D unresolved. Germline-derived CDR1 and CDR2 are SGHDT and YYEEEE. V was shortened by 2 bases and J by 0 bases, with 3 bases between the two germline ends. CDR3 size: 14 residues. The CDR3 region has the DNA TGTGCCAGCAGCTTCGGCTCCTATAATTCACCCCTCCACTTT. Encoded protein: CASSFGSYNSPLHF.